This T cell receptor (beta chain) was sequenced for a study of Ad26.COV2.S vaccination and SARS-CoV-2 variants. Study results and caveats: Overall T cell responses may have been underestimated by the analyses of TCR breadth and depth. Vaccine recipients had higher spike-specific TCR breadth than placebo recipients.

The treatment is: about 20 received Ad26.COV2.S at low or high dose, single or two shots; about 5 received placebo; per-sample allocation not given. Sampling took place 63 days after the first vaccine or placebo injection. Clones were sequenced by immunoSEQ multiplex PCR, and TCRdb holds only the in-frame ones, with some missing. The table has about 350,000 clones, roughly nine tenths seen once. CDR3 length: 15 residues. The V and J ends lost 1 base and 11 bases respectively, with 20 bases between them. Germline V gene sequence: CDR1 MNHNS, CDR2 SASEGT. Comments on this clone: The antigen is unknown.

The genes are TRBV6-1 and TRBJ1-1; D gene uncertain. This TCR was recovered from a person between 18 and 59 years old who received the Ad26.COV2.S COVID-19 vaccine or a placebo. Sequenced material: peripheral blood, taken in a trial of Ad26.COV2.S vaccine versus placebo. The CDR3 is CASSEGGQEVLRAFF. The CDR3 DNA is TGTGCCAGCAGTGAAGGTGGTCAGGAGGTCTTAAGGGCTTTCTTT.